What follows are 21 T cell receptor beta chains derived from one specimen sequenced in a study of tumor-infiltrating lymphocytes in primary liver carcinoma. Both blood RNA, taken from unsorted whole blood, and germline DNA were extracted. From around 500 ng of total RNA, TCR beta-specific cDNA was reverse-transcribed using a constant-region primer. Slightly modified ARM-PCR with three nested multiplex PCR rounds yielded TCR beta libraries. PCR rounds one and two used TRBV1-TRBV30 forward primers with a C-beta reverse primer for 10 cycles each. TCRdb processed the multiplex PCR reads anew with MiXCR; each CDR3 protein has one entry. Found here are fewer than 350,000 distinct CDR3 sequences, 65% of them singletons; the top ten hold roughly 9%. The specimen sequenced was peripheral blood. All receptors derive from a middle-aged man with primary liver carcinoma and hepatitis B virus infection.

This rearrangement joins TRBV7-8 to TRBJ1-1; D not certain. This CDR3 comprises 14 residues. V lost 0 bases and J lost 6, with 11 bases in between. In germline, CDR1 is SGHVS, CDR2 FQNEAQ. CDR3 coding DNA: TGTGCCAGCAGCTTAGCGGGAGGTGACGCTGAAGCTTTCTTT. Translated: CASSLAGGDAEAFF.

This clonotype occurred a few times. The rearrangement joins TRBV28 to TRBJ2-7; 7 bases match TRBD1. The CDR3 spans 17 residues. Germline V gives CDR1 MDHEN, CDR2 SYDVKM. V was clipped by 7 bases and J by 4 bases; unmatched bases: 19. CDR3 sequence (DNA): TGTGCCAGCAACAACAGGGGTGGTGGCAGAACCGTATACGAGCAGTACTTC. Translation gives CASNNRGGGRTVYEQYF.

About this clonotype itself: Without the conserved terminal phenylalanine or tryptophan, this CDR3 likely stems from a read error. This chain connects TRBV5-5 to TRBJ2-2, with D hard to call. V was clipped by 4 bases and J by 3 bases, with 19 bases between them. Looked up from germline, CDR1 is SGHKS and CDR2 is YYEKEE (reference sequence). The CDR3 contains 17 residues. CDR3 bases: TGTGCCAGCAGCCCTTATGGCGTTACCTGGGACACCGGGGAGCTGTTTTTA. Translated, it gives CASSPYGVTWDTGELFL.

Concerning this clonotype itself: A clone one base away is much larger, so this may be a read error. The chain recombines TRBV6-5 with TRBJ2-7; 7 bases agree with TRBD2. The V gene end was trimmed by 8 bases and the J gene end by 2 bases; junction bases not matched to a gene: 6. CDR1 and CDR2 from the germline V gene are MNHEY and SVGAGI. The CDR3 length is 13 residues. The CDR3 spells CASRAGAAYEQYF. The CDR3 bases are TGTGCCAGCCGTGCGGGAGCGGCCTACGAGCAGTACTTC.

Notes on this clonotype: It may be a read error: a sequence one base away is much more abundant. The chain uses TRBV6-2 or TRBV6-3 and TRBJ1-5, with 8 positions matching TRBD1. There are 15 residues in the CDR3. Germline V gives CDR1 MNHEY, CDR2 SVGEGT. J was trimmed by 4 bases and V by 6 bases; bases with no gene match: 8. CDR3 sequence: CASRSQDRENQPQHF. The DNA for the CDR3 is TGTGCCAGCAGGAGCCAGGACAGGGAAAATCAGCCCCAGCATTTT.

As to this clonotype: Relative to the germline gene, one junction end is altered; a read error may explain this. V usage is TRBV29-1 and J usage is TRBJ2-5; 7 nucleotides agree with TRBD2. Germline V gene lookup returns CDR1 SQVTM and CDR2 ANQGSEA. The CDR3 has 14 amino acids. The DNA of the CDR3 is TGCTGTGCCATAGCGGGTTCACTAAAAGAGGCCCAGTACTTC. It codes for CCAIAGSLKEAQYF.

A few counts support this clonotype. This chain links TRBV10-3 with TRBJ2-7, with 8 positions matching TRBD1. The CDR3 covers 14 residues. CDR1 and CDR2 (germline): ENHRY, SYGVKD. V lost 6 bases to trimming and J lost 4 bases; unmatched junction nucleotides: 8. This CDR3 is CAIRSPDRAYEQYF. CDR3 DNA: TGTGCCATCAGGAGCCCGGACAGGGCGTACGAGCAGTACTTC.

Regarding this clonotype: A much larger clonotype is one base distant, so this may be a read error. The CDR3 loop is CSALAGFGVTEAFF. CDR3 sequence (DNA): TGCAGCGCTCTGGCGGGCTTCGGGGTCACTGAAGCTTTCTTT. The V call is TRBV29-1, the J call TRBJ1-1; D gene ambiguous. CDR1 SQVTM and CDR2 ANQGSEA come from the germline V gene. This CDR3 comprises 14 residues. V was trimmed by 7 bases and J by 4 bases, leaving 19 bases between them.

V and J are TRBV28 and TRBJ1-5, with a weak D call TRBD1 (6 bases). Germline CDR1 and CDR2: MDHEN and SYDVKM. The CDR3 is 14 amino acids. Trimming cost V 5 bases and J 4 bases, with 12 bases left between them. CDR3 bases: TGTGCCAGCAGTAGAGGACAGACAAATCAGCCCCAGCATTTT. It yields the protein CASSRGQTNQPQHF.

A note on this clonotype: Compared with germline, one end of the junction differs, possibly owing to a read error. The J gene is TRBJ2-5, the V gene TRBV11-2; no reliable D call. This CDR3 spans 14 amino acids. Germline values: CDR1 SGHAT, CDR2 FQNNGV. CDR3 coding DNA: TGTGTCAGCAGCTTAGAAAGAAGACAAGAGACCCAGTACTTC. Its protein product is CVSSLERRQETQYF. The full variable domain, in which reference TRBV11-2 and TRBJ2-5 provide the parts outside the CDR3, is EAGVAQSPRYKIIEKRQSVAFWCNPISGHATLYWYQQILGQGPKLLIQFQNNGVVDDSQLPKDRFSAERLKGVDSTLKIQPAKLEDSAVYLCVSSLERRQETQYFGPGTRLLVL.

The V gene is TRBV7-8, the J gene TRBJ1-4; D is possibly TRBD1 (6 bases). Germline CDR1 SGHVS, CDR2 FQNEAQ. The CDR3 runs to 13 residues. V lost 8 bases and J 6 bases, leaving 13 bases between the germline ends. The CDR3 bases are TGTGCCAGCGGCGCGACAGGCTATGAAAAACTGTTTTTT. This gives the protein CASGATGYEKLFF.

V usage is TRBV7-9 and J usage is TRBJ2-2; D remains ambiguous. The germline V gene has CDR1 SEHNR and CDR2 FQNEAQ (reference sequence). Trimming took off 0 bases at V and 4 bases at J, with 12 bases between the two ends. The CDR3 has 16 residues. CDR3: CASSLASRSSTGELFF. DNA for the CDR3: TGTGCCAGCAGCTTAGCGTCGAGGTCCAGCACCGGGGAGCTGTTTTTT.

This clonotype was seen only a few times. The chain has TRBV5-1 and TRBJ2-1, with TRBD2 matching over 9 bases. The length of the CDR3 is 15 residues. Germline lookup yields CDR1 SGHRS and CDR2 YFSETQ. The V gene end was trimmed by 0 bases and the J gene end by 5 bases; junction bases not matched to a gene: 3. CDR3 coding DNA: TGCGCCAGCAGCTTGGTTAGCGGGAGTGACAATGAGCAGTTCTTC. This encodes CASSLVSGSDNEQFF.

The V call is TRBV11-2, the J call TRBJ2-7; a weak D match, TRBD2 (6 bases). V was shortened by 1 base and J by 12 bases, with 25 bases between the two germline ends. The CDR3 extends over 16 amino acids. Germline CDR1 is SGHAT and CDR2 is FQNNGV. The CDR3 protein is CASSLAGVLSSYGRYF. The CDR3 DNA is TGTGCCAGCAGCTTAGCGGGAGTGCTCTCGTCCTACGGGCGGTACTTC.

As regards this clonotype: This may be a read error: a much more frequent sequence differs by one nucleotide. The rearrangement links TRBV6-5 to TRBJ2-7; TRBD1 matches 7 bases. After removal of 1 base from V and 4 bases from J, the junction contained 7 bases not matched to a gene. Per the germline V gene, CDR1 is MNHEY and CDR2 is SVGAGI. The CDR3 totals 15 residues. The CDR3 sequence: CASSYYSTGRYEQYF. DNA of the CDR3: TGTGCCAGCAGTTACTATTCGACAGGGAGATACGAGCAGTACTTC.

This clonotype has more than one count but fewer than ten. The CDR3 loop reads CASSPPWGRETQYF. In DNA form, the CDR3 reads TGTGCCAGCAGCCCCCCTTGGGGTAGGGAGACCCAGTACTTC. The chain has TRBV6-2 or TRBV6-3 and TRBJ2-5; D gene unclear. V lost 6 bases and J lost 5, with 16 bases in between. The CDR3 extends over 14 amino acids. Germline CDR1 MNHEY, CDR2 SVGEGT.

Comments on this clonotype: Since no conserved phenylalanine or tryptophan closes the CDR3, a read error is the likely cause. The chain links TRBV5-5 to TRBJ2-7, with 8 bases fitting TRBD2. The CDR3 extends over 17 amino acids. Germline CDR1 reads SGHKS; CDR2 reads YYEKEE (reference sequence). After removal of 4 bases from V and 3 bases from J, the junction contained 15 bases not matched to a gene. The CDR3 nucleotides read TGTGCCAGCAGCATCCGGGGGGGAGGGGAAGAATTCTACGAGCAGTACTCC. This codes for CASSIRGGGEEFYEQYS.

The V gene is TRBV4-1, the J gene TRBJ2-7; 8 bases are shared with TRBD1. Germline V lookup: CDR1 MGHRA, CDR2 YSYEKL. The CDR3 spans 15 residues. With 4 bases clipped from V and 3 bases from J, the junction kept 8 bases outside the gene matches. The CDR3, as DNA: TGCGCCAGCAGCCCGGCTAAGGGACAGGACTACGAGCAGTACTTC. It codes for CASSPAKGQDYEQYF.

About this clonotype: It may be a read error: a sequence one base away is much more abundant. V is TRBV6-6 and J is TRBJ2-3; 7 bases map to TRBD2. Germline loops: CDR1 MNHNY, CDR2 SVGAGI (reference sequence). The CDR3 runs 13 residues. After removal of 7 bases from V and 5 bases from J, the junction contained 6 bases not matched to a gene. The CDR3 sequence: CASITGGRDTQYF. The CDR3 DNA follows: TGTGCCAGCATCACGGGGGGTAGAGATACGCAGTATTTT.

This clonotype was counted only a few times. The J gene is TRBJ1-1, the V gene TRBV30; weak D call: TRBD1 (5 bases). Trimming shortened V by 4 bases and J by 0 bases, and 12 bases separated the two germline ends. The CDR3 runs 14 residues. CDR1 GTSNPN and CDR2 SVGIG come from the germline V gene (reference sequence). CDR3 amino acids: CAWKNPGMNTEAFF. The CDR3 DNA reads TGTGCCTGGAAAAATCCAGGGATGAACACTGAAGCTTTCTTT.

The gene calls are TRBV4-1 and TRBJ2-3, with 10 bases that match TRBD2. Looked up from germline, CDR1 is MGHRA and CDR2 is YSYEKL. V dropped 6 bases and J dropped 4; count of bases not matched to a gene: 10. This CDR3 comprises 16 residues. The DNA of the CDR3 is TGCGCCAGCAGTCACCCGTCTAGCGGGAGCTCAGATACGCAGTATTTT. This translates into CASSHPSSGSSDTQYF.